This T cell receptor beta chain came from a study of CD8+CD57+ T cells in acquired aplastic anemia (dated by TCRdb to between 2018 and 2020). Describing the broader study: DNA extracted from sorted CD4+ and CD8+ cells had a mean of about 3.2 ug, with a range of about 0.19 to 30 ug. CD8+CD57+ expansion was defined as frequency above the mean frequency observed in healthy subjects.

The patients picked for sequencing were ones in whom flow cytometry had shown an expansion of CD8+CD57+ cells. Every patient had a diagnosis of severe acquired aplastic anemia based on International Study of Aplastic Anemia and Agranulocytosis and Camitta criteria. Patients had received no therapy at the time of blood sampling. In the study, sorted CD4+ and CD8+ blood T cells from patients with severe aplastic anemia and from healthy subjects underwent deep sequencing of TCR repertoires. Patients were enrolled in the USA under clinicaltrials.gov protocols 00001620, 01623167, 00001397, 00071045, 00081523 and 00961064. Ficoll-Paque density gradient centrifugation was used to isolate peripheral blood mononuclear cells. CD4+ and CD8+ T cells were sorted by FACS or magnetic beads before DNA extraction. CDR1 and CDR2 are read off the germline V gene (reference sequence) as SGHAT and FQDESV. The CDR3 runs 14 amino acids, cysteine and phenylalanine included. Only CDR3 DNA is held: 42 bases, read in frame from base 1.

Concerning this clonotype: The antigen this receptor binds is unknown. A read error may produce the germline difference seen at one junction end.

Genomic DNA served as template for TCR beta VDJ combination and CDR3 sequence profiling. TCR repertoire sequencing was run on an Illumina HiSeq 2000. The published analysis was carried out like this. TRBV/TRBJ rearrangement plots, CDR3 size and DJ length profiles, and Simpson's diversity index were used to assess repertoires. The most abundant DNA sequence in the deep sequencing data was defined as the immunodominant clone. CDR3 amino acid sequences were screened for sharing across subjects and compared with published repertoires and the VDJdb database. TCRdb reprocessing: public reads trimmed at Q25 with fastp, clones called with MiXCR, in-frame beta chains kept. Entries that share a CDR3 protein sequence are merged under the most common genes and DNA. In this record, the V and J calls reflect TCRdb's handling and not the investigators' own analysis. The sample table holds over 150,000 distinct CDR3 sequences, of which over 70% were seen once. Around 45% of the sample is taken by the ten largest.

The study at large found these results: Around 27 CD8+ CDR3 sequences were shared between patients and controls but appeared highly expressed in patients and within their immunodominant clones. CD8+ Simpson's diversity did not differ significantly between patients and healthy controls (P=0.060).

The sample consisted of sorted CD4+, CD8+, or CD8+CD57+ T cells (not recorded which) from PBMCs. Recombination connected TRBV11-1 to TRBJ2-5, with TRBD2 as a weak D call on 5 bases. The source of this sequence is a human donor with aplastic anemia. The encoded CDR3 is CASSQRDLGETQYF. The nucleotides are TGCGCCAGCAGCCAACGGGATTTGGGGGAGACCCAGTACTTC. Reference TRBV11-1 and TRBJ2-5 genes cover what lies past the CDR3, so the full variable domain is EAEVAQSPRYKITEKSQAVAFWCDPISGHATLYWYRQILGQGPELLVQFQDESVVDDSQLPKDRFSAERLKGVDSTLKIQPAELGDSAMYLCASSQRDLGETQYFGPGTRLLVL.